This T cell receptor (beta chain) is drawn from a study of cytomegalovirus exposure and HLA in healthy donors. Notes on the study in general: Indistinguishable V segments, including TRBV6-2 and TRBV6-3, were excluded. When a later analysis compared HLA-associated TCR beta chains with equally common others, the HLA-associated chains turned out to be more clonally expanded and to have lower generation probabilities. The study labeled fewer than 200 TCR beta chains cytomegalovirus-associated.

The V gene lost 4 bases and the J gene lost 1 base, with 14 bases spanning the gap. Germline CDR1 and CDR2: MNHEY and SVGAGI. The CDR3 runs to 16 residues. With respect to this clone: Antigen specificity is unknown. Other DNA variants within this sample encode the same CDR3.

PCR amplification relied on 60 Vbeta primers (plus 13 Jbeta primers). The repertoire was sequenced with immunoSEQ multiplex PCR; TCRdb's copy has only in-frame clones and lacks some. The sample shows more than 150,000 clones, 80% to 85% of them seen only once. The TCR originated in a boy aged 5-17 years in good health and CMV-seronegative. The rearrangement links TRBV6-5 to TRBJ1-5, with a weak D call TRBD1 (5 bases). Material: PBMCs. Here the CDR3 reads CASSLRPGLSNQPQHF. The CDR3 nucleotides read TGTGCCAGCAGTTTAAGACCGGGACTGAGCAATCAGCCCCAGCATTTT.